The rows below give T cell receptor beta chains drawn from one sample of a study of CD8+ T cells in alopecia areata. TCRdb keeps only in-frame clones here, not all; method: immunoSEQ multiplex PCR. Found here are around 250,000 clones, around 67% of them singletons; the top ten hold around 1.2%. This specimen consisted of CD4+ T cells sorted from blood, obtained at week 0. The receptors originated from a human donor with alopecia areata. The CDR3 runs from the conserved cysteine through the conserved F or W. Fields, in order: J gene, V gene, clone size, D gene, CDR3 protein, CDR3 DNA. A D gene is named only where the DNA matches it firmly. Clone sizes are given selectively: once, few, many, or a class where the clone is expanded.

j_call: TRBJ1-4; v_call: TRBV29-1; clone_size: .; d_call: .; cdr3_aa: CSVDSNEKLFF; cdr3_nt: TGCAGCGTTGACTCTAATGAAAAACTGTTTTTT
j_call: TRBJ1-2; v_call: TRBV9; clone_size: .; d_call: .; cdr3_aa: CASSVATDSLYGYTF; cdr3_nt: TGTGCCAGCAGCGTAGCTACGGACAGTCTCTATGGCTACACCTTC
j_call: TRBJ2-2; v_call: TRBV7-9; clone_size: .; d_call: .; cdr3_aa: CASSSHQVAGTGELFF; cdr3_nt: TGTGCCAGCAGCTCACATCAGGTGGCAGGCACCGGGGAGCTGTTTTTT
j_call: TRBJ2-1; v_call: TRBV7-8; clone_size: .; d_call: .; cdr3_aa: CASSSNRDNEQFF; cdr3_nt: TGTGCCAGCAGCTCAAACAGGGACAATGAGCAGTTCTTC
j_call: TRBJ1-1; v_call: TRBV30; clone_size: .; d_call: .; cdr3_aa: CAWTGVNTEAFF; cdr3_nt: TGTGCCTGGACAGGGGTGAACACTGAAGCTTTCTTT
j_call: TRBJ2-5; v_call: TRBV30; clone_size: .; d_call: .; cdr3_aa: CAWSVGEETQYF; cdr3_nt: TGTGCCTGGAGTGTGGGGGAAGAGACCCAGTACTTC
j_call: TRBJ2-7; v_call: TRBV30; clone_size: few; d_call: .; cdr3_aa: CACALQTGQYF; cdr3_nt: TGTGCCTGTGCGCTCCAGACAGGCCAGTACTTC
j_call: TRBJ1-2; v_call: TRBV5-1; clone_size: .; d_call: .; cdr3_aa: CASSSGNAMVGYTF; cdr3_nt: TGCGCCAGCAGCTCCGGGAATGCTATGGTGGGCTACACCTTC
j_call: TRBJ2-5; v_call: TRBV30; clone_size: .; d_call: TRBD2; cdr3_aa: CAWRSPGGWETQYF; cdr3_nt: TGTGCCTGGAGGTCACCGGGGGGTTGGGAGACCCAGTACTTC
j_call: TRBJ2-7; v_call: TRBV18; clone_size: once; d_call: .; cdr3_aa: CASSAAGRYEQYF; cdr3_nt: TGTGCCAGCTCAGCCGCAGGGCGGTACGAGCAGTACTTC
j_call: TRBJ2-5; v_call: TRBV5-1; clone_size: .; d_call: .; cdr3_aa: CASSLARKETQYF; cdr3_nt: TGCGCCAGCAGCTTGGCCAGAAAAGAGACCCAGTACTTC
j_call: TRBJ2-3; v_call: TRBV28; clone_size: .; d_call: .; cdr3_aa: CASGNTDTQYF; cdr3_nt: TGTGCCAGCGGCAATACAGATACGCAGTATTTT
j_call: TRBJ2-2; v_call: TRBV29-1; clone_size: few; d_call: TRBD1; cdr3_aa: CSVGDRGATGELFF; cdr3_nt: TGCAGCGTTGGGGACAGGGGCGCCACCGGGGAGCTGTTTTTT
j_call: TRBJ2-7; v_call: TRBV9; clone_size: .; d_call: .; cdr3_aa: CASSPYEQYF; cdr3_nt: TGTGCCAGCAGCCCCTACGAGCAGTACTTC
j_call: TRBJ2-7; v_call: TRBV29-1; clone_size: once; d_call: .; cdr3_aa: CSVFLWGGYEQYF; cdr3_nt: TGCAGCGTTTTCTTATGGGGTGGCTACGAGCAGTACTTC
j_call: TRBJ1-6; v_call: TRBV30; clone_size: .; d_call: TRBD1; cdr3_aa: CAWTGGSYNSPLHF; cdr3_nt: TGTGCCTGGACAGGGGGCTCCTATAATTCACCCCTCCACTTT
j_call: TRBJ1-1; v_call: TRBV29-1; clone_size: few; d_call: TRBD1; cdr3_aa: CSVGSGTGSEAFF; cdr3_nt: TGCAGCGTCGGCTCCGGGACAGGGTCCGAAGCTTTCTTT
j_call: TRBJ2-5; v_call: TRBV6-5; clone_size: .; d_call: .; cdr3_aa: CASSQTSSQETQYF; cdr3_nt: TGTGCCAGCAGTCAAACTAGCAGCCAAGAGACCCAGTACTTC
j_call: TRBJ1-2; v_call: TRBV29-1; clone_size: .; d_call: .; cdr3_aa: CSYRLQVGYTF; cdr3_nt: TGCAGCTATCGGTTGCAGGTTGGCTACACCTTC
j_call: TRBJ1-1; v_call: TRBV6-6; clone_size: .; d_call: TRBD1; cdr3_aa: CASSSQGTEAFF; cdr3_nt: TGTGCCAGCAGTTCACAGGGGACTGAAGCTTTCTTT
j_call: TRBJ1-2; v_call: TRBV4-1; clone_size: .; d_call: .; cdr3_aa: CASSQAQQDQRGYTF; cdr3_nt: TGCGCCAGCAGCCAAGCCCAACAGGATCAACGCGGCTACACCTTC
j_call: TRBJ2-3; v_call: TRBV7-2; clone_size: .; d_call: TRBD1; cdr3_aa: CASSLAGTGTTDTQYF; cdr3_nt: TGTGCCAGCAGCCTAGCCGGGACAGGGACTACAGATACGCAGTATTTT
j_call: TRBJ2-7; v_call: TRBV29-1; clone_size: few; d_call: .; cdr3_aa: CSVEAPQGYEQYF; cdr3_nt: TGCAGCGTTGAGGCCCCTCAGGGCTACGAGCAGTACTTC
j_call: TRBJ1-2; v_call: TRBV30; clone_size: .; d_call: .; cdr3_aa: CAWPRPGHYGYTF; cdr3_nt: TGTGCCTGGCCTCGGCCAGGACACTATGGCTACACCTTC
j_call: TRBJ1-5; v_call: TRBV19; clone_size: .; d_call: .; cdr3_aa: CASSFRQSNQPQHF; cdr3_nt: TGTGCCAGTAGTTTCCGGCAAAGCAATCAGCCCCAGCATTTT
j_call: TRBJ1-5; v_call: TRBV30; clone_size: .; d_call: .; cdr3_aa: CAWSVQGRGRNQPQHF; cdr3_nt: TGTGCCTGGAGTGTACAGGGCAGGGGACGCAATCAGCCCCAGCATTTT
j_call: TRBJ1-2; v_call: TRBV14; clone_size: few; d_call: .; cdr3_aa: CASSREDSYGYTF; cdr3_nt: TGTGCCAGCAGCCGAGAGGACAGCTATGGCTACACCTTC
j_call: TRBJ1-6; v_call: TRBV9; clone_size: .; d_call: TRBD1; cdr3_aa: CASSADRGPGRDNSPLHF; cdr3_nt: TGTGCCAGCAGCGCCGACAGGGGGCCAGGCCGGGATAATTCACCCCTCCACTTT
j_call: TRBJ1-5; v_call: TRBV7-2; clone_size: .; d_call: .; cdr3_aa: CASGAGYQPQHF; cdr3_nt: TGTGCCAGCGGGGCGGGTTATCAGCCCCAGCATTTT
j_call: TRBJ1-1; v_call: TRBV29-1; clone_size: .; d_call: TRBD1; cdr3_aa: CSVVGTGPNTEAFF; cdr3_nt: TGCAGCGTTGTGGGGACAGGACCGAACACTGAAGCTTTCTTT